These T cell receptor beta chains were read from a single sample in a study of T cell changes during pregnancy in multiple sclerosis. Repertoires were generated with immunoSEQ multiplex PCR, while TCRdb's copy carries only in-frame clones and drops some. The sample lists 65,000 to 90,000 clones; around 94% were seen once. This specimen was peripheral blood, taken in the third trimester of pregnancy. Receptor source: a female donor in good health, enrolled as a control in a pregnancy study. Each CDR3 is given with its conserved first and last residue. The order of the fields is V gene, J gene, D gene, clone size, CDR3 DNA, CDR3 protein. The D gene is left open where the match is weak. Clone size appears in some rows only: once, few, many, or a class for an expanded clone.

v_gene: TRBV4-2; j_gene: TRBJ1-2; d_gene: .; abundance: .; CDR3nt: TGTGCCAGCAGCCAAGATAGGCAGGCACAATATGGCTACACCTTC; CDR3aa: CASSQDRQAQYGYTF
v_gene: TRBV9; j_gene: TRBJ2-1; d_gene: .; abundance: .; CDR3nt: TGTGCCAGCAGCGTGCAGGGCCTCTACAATGAGCAGTTCTTC; CDR3aa: CASSVQGLYNEQFF
v_gene: TRBV28; j_gene: TRBJ2-5; d_gene: .; abundance: .; CDR3nt: TGTGCCAGCAGATCCCTGGAGACCCAGTACTTC; CDR3aa: CASRSLETQYF
v_gene: TRBV4-3; j_gene: TRBJ2-6; d_gene: TRBD1; abundance: .; CDR3nt: TGCGCCAGCAGCCAAAACAGGGGGCCTGGGGCCAACGTCCTGACTTTC; CDR3aa: CASSQNRGPGANVLTF
v_gene: TRBV9; j_gene: TRBJ2-1; d_gene: .; abundance: .; CDR3nt: TGTGCCAGCAGCGTATCTAGTTCCAATGAGCAGTTCTTC; CDR3aa: CASSVSSSNEQFF
v_gene: TRBV19; j_gene: TRBJ2-7; d_gene: TRBD1; abundance: .; CDR3nt: TGTGCCAGTAGTTCCGGGACAGGGGGCTACGAGCAGTACTTC; CDR3aa: CASSSGTGGYEQYF
v_gene: TRBV11-2; j_gene: TRBJ1-6; d_gene: .; abundance: .; CDR3nt: TGTGCCAGCAGCCCCTATGAGAATTCACCCCTCCACTTT; CDR3aa: CASSPYENSPLHF
v_gene: TRBV27; j_gene: TRBJ1-3; d_gene: .; abundance: .; CDR3nt: TGTGCCAGCAGTTCGATAACAGCTTTATCTGGAAACACCATATATTTT; CDR3aa: CASSSITALSGNTIYF
v_gene: TRBV28; j_gene: TRBJ2-1; d_gene: TRBD2; abundance: .; CDR3nt: TGTGCCAGCGGTAGAAAGCGGGGGGGCCACTATGAGCAGTTCTTC; CDR3aa: CASGRKRGGHYEQFF
v_gene: TRBV11-2; j_gene: TRBJ1-1; d_gene: .; abundance: .; CDR3nt: TGTGCCAGCAGCCTACTCCGGGGGGATGAGGGTTTCTTT; CDR3aa: CASSLLRGDEGFF
v_gene: TRBV7-9; j_gene: TRBJ1-4; d_gene: .; abundance: .; CDR3nt: TGTGCCAGCAGCTTAGCGGTGCAGAATGAAAAACTGTTTTTT; CDR3aa: CASSLAVQNEKLFF
v_gene: TRBV15; j_gene: TRBJ1-5; d_gene: .; abundance: .; CDR3nt: TGTGCCACCAGCAGAGCCCGGGGTTATCAGCCCCAGCATTTT; CDR3aa: CATSRARGYQPQHF
v_gene: TRBV11-2; j_gene: TRBJ2-7; d_gene: .; abundance: .; CDR3nt: TGTGCCAGCAGCCAAGACAGCTACGAGCAGTACTTC; CDR3aa: CASSQDSYEQYF
v_gene: TRBV7-9; j_gene: TRBJ2-7; d_gene: .; abundance: once; CDR3nt: TGTGCCAGCAGCAATGCAGGGTTTGGGAACTACGAGCAGTACTTC; CDR3aa: CASSNAGFGNYEQYF
v_gene: TRBV19; j_gene: TRBJ1-2; d_gene: .; abundance: .; CDR3nt: TGTGCCAGTAGCAAAGACAGGAACTATGGCTACACCTTC; CDR3aa: CASSKDRNYGYTF
v_gene: TRBV2; j_gene: TRBJ1-1; d_gene: .; abundance: .; CDR3nt: TGTGCCAGCAGTGCCATGAACAGGATGAACACTGAAGCTTTCTTT; CDR3aa: CASSAMNRMNTEAFF
v_gene: TRBV4-2; j_gene: TRBJ2-5; d_gene: TRBD1; abundance: .; CDR3nt: TGTGCCAGCAGCCGCGGGACAGGGGGAGGAGAGACCCAGTACTTC; CDR3aa: CASSRGTGGGETQYF
v_gene: TRBV25-1; j_gene: TRBJ2-7; d_gene: TRBD2; abundance: .; CDR3nt: TGTGCCAGCACCCGGGACTACCCCTCCTACGAGCAGTACTTC; CDR3aa: CASTRDYPSYEQYF
v_gene: TRBV2; j_gene: TRBJ2-3; d_gene: TRBD1; abundance: once; CDR3nt: TGTGCCAGCAGCCGACAGGGTTCGGAATTGGATACGCAGTATTTT; CDR3aa: CASSRQGSELDTQYF
v_gene: TRBV4-1; j_gene: TRBJ2-3; d_gene: .; abundance: .; CDR3nt: TGCGCCAGCAGCCAAGAGAGGGGCACAGATACGCAGTATTTT; CDR3aa: CASSQERGTDTQYF
v_gene: TRBV19; j_gene: TRBJ2-7; d_gene: .; abundance: .; CDR3nt: TGTGCCAGTAGTATACACAGGACCTACGAGCAGTACTTC; CDR3aa: CASSIHRTYEQYF
v_gene: TRBV6-4; j_gene: TRBJ2-3; d_gene: TRBD2; abundance: few; CDR3nt: TGTGCCAGCAGTGACTCCGCGGGAGGGAGCACAGATACGCAGTATTTT; CDR3aa: CASSDSAGGSTDTQYF
v_gene: TRBV9; j_gene: TRBJ2-7; d_gene: .; abundance: once; CDR3nt: TGTGCCAGCAGCGTAGGGGGACAATTCAACGAGCAGTACTTC; CDR3aa: CASSVGGQFNEQYF
v_gene: TRBV7-9; j_gene: TRBJ2-1; d_gene: TRBD1; abundance: .; CDR3nt: TGTGCCAGCAGCCCGGACGACAGGGTAGGGTCCAATGAGCAGTTCTTC; CDR3aa: CASSPDDRVGSNEQFF
v_gene: TRBV28; j_gene: TRBJ2-3; d_gene: TRBD1; abundance: .; CDR3nt: TGTGCCAGCAGGGTTGTCGGACAGGGCTCTAGCACAGATACGCAGTATTTT; CDR3aa: CASRVVGQGSSTDTQYF
v_gene: TRBV11-3; j_gene: TRBJ2-7; d_gene: .; abundance: once; CDR3nt: TGTGCCAGCAGCTCTCCAGAGGAGGACGAGCAGTACTTC; CDR3aa: CASSSPEEDEQYF
v_gene: TRBV21-1; j_gene: TRBJ2-3; d_gene: .; abundance: .; CDR3nt: TGTGCCAGCACCCCGCCAGAGGGCCCTAGCACAGATACGCAGTATTTT; CDR3aa: CASTPPEGPSTDTQYF
v_gene: TRBV28; j_gene: TRBJ1-1; d_gene: .; abundance: .; CDR3nt: TGTGCCAGCAGCTCCCCCCGGGGGGTAGGGACTGAAGCTTTCTTT; CDR3aa: CASSSPRGVGTEAFF
v_gene: TRBV30; j_gene: TRBJ1-4; d_gene: .; abundance: .; CDR3nt: TGTGCCTGGGGAGGGACCCCCGGGCATGCAACTAATGAAAAACTGTTTTTT; CDR3aa: CAWGGTPGHATNEKLFF
v_gene: TRBV5-1; j_gene: TRBJ1-1; d_gene: .; abundance: .; CDR3nt: TGCGCCAGCAGCTCGGGGGGCGTCACTGAAGCTTTCTTT; CDR3aa: CASSSGGVTEAFF
v_gene: TRBV5-5; j_gene: TRBJ1-1; d_gene: .; abundance: few; CDR3nt: TGTGCCAGCAGCTTGTTCCAGGCGAATGAAGCTTTCTTT; CDR3aa: CASSLFQANEAFF
v_gene: TRBV21-1; j_gene: TRBJ2-1; d_gene: .; abundance: .; CDR3nt: TGTGCCAGCAGCAAGGTAACAGGGACCAATGAGCAGTTCTTC; CDR3aa: CASSKVTGTNEQFF
v_gene: TRBV7-8; j_gene: TRBJ1-5; d_gene: .; abundance: .; CDR3nt: TGTGCCAGCAGCTTATTCCAGGATCAGCCCCAGCATTTT; CDR3aa: CASSLFQDQPQHF
v_gene: TRBV6-5; j_gene: TRBJ2-5; d_gene: TRBD2; abundance: .; CDR3nt: TGTGCCAGCAGTTGGAGTCCTGCCGGGGGGAAGGAGACCCAGTACTTC; CDR3aa: CASSWSPAGGKETQYF
v_gene: TRBV5-1; j_gene: TRBJ1-1; d_gene: .; abundance: .; CDR3nt: TGCGCCAGCAGCTTGGCCGGCGGGGGTCCCCCTGAAGCTTTCTTT; CDR3aa: CASSLAGGGPPEAFF
v_gene: TRBV7-2; j_gene: TRBJ2-1; d_gene: .; abundance: .; CDR3nt: TGTGCCAGCAGCTTACCAGGGACACTGGATGAGCAGTTCTTC; CDR3aa: CASSLPGTLDEQFF
v_gene: TRBV5-1; j_gene: TRBJ2-5; d_gene: TRBD1; abundance: .; CDR3nt: TGCGCCAGCAGCGTAGGGACAGAAACGGAGACCCAGTACTTC; CDR3aa: CASSVGTETETQYF
v_gene: TRBV5-1; j_gene: TRBJ1-1; d_gene: .; abundance: .; CDR3nt: TGCGCCAGCAGCTTGGTGGCGGGTGGGGAAGCTTTCTTT; CDR3aa: CASSLVAGGEAFF
v_gene: TRBV19; j_gene: TRBJ1-5; d_gene: .; abundance: .; CDR3nt: TGTGCCAGTAGTATCGGGGGGGAGGCCAATCAGCCCCAGCATTTT; CDR3aa: CASSIGGEANQPQHF
v_gene: TRBV5-4; j_gene: TRBJ2-3; d_gene: TRBD1; abundance: .; CDR3nt: TGTGCCAGCAGCTTAATGACAGGGGGCACAGATACGCAGTATTTT; CDR3aa: CASSLMTGGTDTQYF
v_gene: TRBV28; j_gene: TRBJ1-1; d_gene: TRBD1; abundance: .; CDR3nt: TGTGCCAGCAGCGACGGGACAGTTAACACTGAAGCTTTCTTT; CDR3aa: CASSDGTVNTEAFF
v_gene: TRBV7-3; j_gene: TRBJ2-1; d_gene: TRBD2; abundance: .; CDR3nt: TGTGCCAGCAGCTTGTCGGGAGGCGGGGTGGAGCAGTTCTTC; CDR3aa: CASSLSGGGVEQFF
v_gene: TRBV28; j_gene: TRBJ2-3; d_gene: TRBD1; abundance: .; CDR3nt: TGTGCCAGCAGTCTCCCCCTGACAGGGGCTAGCACAGATACGCAGTATTTT; CDR3aa: CASSLPLTGASTDTQYF
v_gene: TRBV10-3; j_gene: TRBJ2-3; d_gene: TRBD2; abundance: .; CDR3nt: TGTGCCATCAGTGAGCCTCTGGCGGGCGGGGGGGATAGCACAGATACGCAGTATTTT; CDR3aa: CAISEPLAGGGDSTDTQYF
v_gene: TRBV29-1; j_gene: TRBJ2-3; d_gene: TRBD1; abundance: .; CDR3nt: TGCAGCCCAAAGACAGGGGATACGCAGTATTTT; CDR3aa: CSPKTGDTQYF
v_gene: TRBV13; j_gene: TRBJ2-7; d_gene: .; abundance: .; CDR3nt: TGTGCCAGCAGCCCCCCGGGATGGGAGTCAAACGAGCAGTACTTC; CDR3aa: CASSPPGWESNEQYF
v_gene: TRBV28; j_gene: TRBJ1-4; d_gene: TRBD1; abundance: .; CDR3nt: TGTGCCAGCAGTCCCCGTGGGGACAGGGGGCTCGGGATCTATGAAAAACTGTTTTTT; CDR3aa: CASSPRGDRGLGIYEKLFF
v_gene: TRBV10-1; j_gene: TRBJ2-2; d_gene: .; abundance: .; CDR3nt: TGCGCCAGCAGGCGGGGCATGAACACCGGGGAGCTGTTTTTT; CDR3aa: CASRRGMNTGELFF
v_gene: TRBV6-5; j_gene: TRBJ2-7; d_gene: TRBD1; abundance: .; CDR3nt: TGTGCCAGCAGGACCGGGACAGACTCCTACGAGCAGTACTTC; CDR3aa: CASRTGTDSYEQYF
v_gene: TRBV18; j_gene: TRBJ1-5; d_gene: TRBD1; abundance: .; CDR3nt: TGTGCCAGCTCACCAACGACAGGGCTTGATCAGCCCCAGCATTTT; CDR3aa: CASSPTTGLDQPQHF
v_gene: TRBV19; j_gene: TRBJ1-4; d_gene: .; abundance: .; CDR3nt: TGTGCCAGTAGTATAGTGAGAGAAAAACTGTTTTTT; CDR3aa: CASSIVREKLFF
v_gene: TRBV6-6; j_gene: TRBJ1-2; d_gene: TRBD1; abundance: .; CDR3nt: TGTGCCAGCAGTTACGGCTCGAGACAGGGAATACATGGCTACACCTTC; CDR3aa: CASSYGSRQGIHGYTF
v_gene: TRBV10-3; j_gene: TRBJ1-2; d_gene: TRBD1; abundance: once; CDR3nt: TGTGCCATCAGTGACCCTTTGAGAGACAGGGCGTATGGCTACACCTTC; CDR3aa: CAISDPLRDRAYGYTF